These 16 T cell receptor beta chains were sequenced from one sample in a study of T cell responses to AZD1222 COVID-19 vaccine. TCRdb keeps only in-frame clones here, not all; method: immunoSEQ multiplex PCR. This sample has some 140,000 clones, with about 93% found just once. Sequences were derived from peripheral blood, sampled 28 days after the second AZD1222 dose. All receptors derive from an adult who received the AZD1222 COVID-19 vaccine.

CDR3 loop: CASSYRAGNTIYF. The CDR3, as DNA: TGTGCCAGCAGTTACAGGGCGGGAAACACCATATATTTT. J is TRBJ1-3 and V is TRBV6-5; D is uncertain. The ends were cut back, 2 bases at V and 4 bases at J, with 6 bases in the middle. The CDR3 has 13 amino acids. CDR1 and CDR2 from the germline V gene are MNHEY and SVGAGI.

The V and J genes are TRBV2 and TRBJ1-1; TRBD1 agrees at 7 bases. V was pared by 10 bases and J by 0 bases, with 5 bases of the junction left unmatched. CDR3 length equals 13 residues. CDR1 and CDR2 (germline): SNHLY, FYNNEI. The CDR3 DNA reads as TGTGCCACCGTGACAGGGTTGAACACTGAAGCTTTCTTT. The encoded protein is CATVTGLNTEAFF.

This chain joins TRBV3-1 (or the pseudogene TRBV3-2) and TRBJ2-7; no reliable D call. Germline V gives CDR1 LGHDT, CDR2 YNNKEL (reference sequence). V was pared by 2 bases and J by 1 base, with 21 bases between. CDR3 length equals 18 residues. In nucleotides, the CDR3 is TGTGCCAGCAGCCAACAGCCTCAGGTATTATCCACGTCCTACGAGCAGTACTTC. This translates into CASSQQPQVLSTSYEQYF.

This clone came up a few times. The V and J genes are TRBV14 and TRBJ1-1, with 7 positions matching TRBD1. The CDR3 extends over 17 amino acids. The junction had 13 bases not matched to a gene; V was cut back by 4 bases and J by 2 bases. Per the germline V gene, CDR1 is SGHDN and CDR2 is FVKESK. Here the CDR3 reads CASSRTRQGGGNTEAFF. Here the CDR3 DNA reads TGTGCCAGCAGCCGAACAAGACAGGGAGGGGGTAACACTGAAGCTTTCTTT.

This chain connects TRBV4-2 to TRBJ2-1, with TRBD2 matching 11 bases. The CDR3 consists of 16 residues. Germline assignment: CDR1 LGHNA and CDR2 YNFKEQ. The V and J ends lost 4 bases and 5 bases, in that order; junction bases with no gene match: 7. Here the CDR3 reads CASSLSGLAENNEQFF. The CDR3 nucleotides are TGTGCCAGCAGCCTCTCGGGACTAGCGGAGAACAATGAGCAGTTCTTC.

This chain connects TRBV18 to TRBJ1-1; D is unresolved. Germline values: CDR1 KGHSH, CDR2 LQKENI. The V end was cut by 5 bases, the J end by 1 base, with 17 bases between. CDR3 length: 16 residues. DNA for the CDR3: TGTGCCAGCTCAATTTCACAGTCTTATGGGAACACTGAAGCTTTCTTT. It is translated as CASSISQSYGNTEAFF.

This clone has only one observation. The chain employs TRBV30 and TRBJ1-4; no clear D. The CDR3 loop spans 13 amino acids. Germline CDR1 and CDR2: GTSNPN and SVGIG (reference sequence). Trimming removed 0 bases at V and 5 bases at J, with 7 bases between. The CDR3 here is CAWSVIENEKLFF. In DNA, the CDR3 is TGTGCCTGGAGTGTGATAGAGAATGAAAAACTGTTTTTT. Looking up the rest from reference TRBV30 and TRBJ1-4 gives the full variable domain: SQTIHQWPATLVQPVGSPLSLECTVEGTSNPNLYWYRQAAGRGLQLLFYSVGIGQISSEVPQNLSASRPQDRQFILSSKKLLLSDSGFYLCAWSVIENEKLFFGSGTQLSVL.

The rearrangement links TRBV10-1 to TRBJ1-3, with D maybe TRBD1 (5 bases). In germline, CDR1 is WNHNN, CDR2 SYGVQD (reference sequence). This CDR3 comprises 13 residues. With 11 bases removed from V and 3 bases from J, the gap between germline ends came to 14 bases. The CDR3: CAGGQMVGNTIYF. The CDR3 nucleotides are TGCGCCGGAGGACAAATGGTTGGAAACACCATATATTTT.

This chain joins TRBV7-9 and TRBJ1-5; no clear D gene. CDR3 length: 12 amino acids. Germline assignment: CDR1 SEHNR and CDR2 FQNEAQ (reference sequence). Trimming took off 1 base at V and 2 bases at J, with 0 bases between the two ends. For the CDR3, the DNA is TGTGCCAGCAGCTTAGGCAATCAGCCCCAGCATTTT. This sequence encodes CASSLGNQPQHF.

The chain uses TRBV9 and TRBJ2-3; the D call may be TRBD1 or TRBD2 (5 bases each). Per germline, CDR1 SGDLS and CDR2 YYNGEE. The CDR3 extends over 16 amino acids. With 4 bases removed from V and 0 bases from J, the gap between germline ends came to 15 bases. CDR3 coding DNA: TGTGCCAGCAGCCCCAACGGGGCTTCTAGCACAGATACGCAGTATTTT. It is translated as CASSPNGASSTDTQYF.

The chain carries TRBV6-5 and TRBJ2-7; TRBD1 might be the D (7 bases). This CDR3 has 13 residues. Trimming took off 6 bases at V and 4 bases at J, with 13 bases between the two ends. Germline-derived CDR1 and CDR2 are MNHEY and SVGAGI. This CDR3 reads CASRRQGLYEQYF. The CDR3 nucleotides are TGTGCCAGCAGGAGACAGGGACTTTACGAGCAGTACTTC.

DNA of the CDR3: TGTGCCAGCAGTTTATCGGGAAACACCATATATTTT. Protein: CASSLSGNTIYF. The chain recombines TRBV12-3 or TRBV12-4 with TRBJ1-3; D call uncertain. The V end lost 2 bases, the J end lost 4 bases, and 3 bases lay between the germline ends. The CDR3 is 12 amino acids.

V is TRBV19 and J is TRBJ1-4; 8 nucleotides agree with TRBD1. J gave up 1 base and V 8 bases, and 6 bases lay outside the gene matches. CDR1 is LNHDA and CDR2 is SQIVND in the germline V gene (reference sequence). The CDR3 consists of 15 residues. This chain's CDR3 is CASAATGGTNEKLFF. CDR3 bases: TGTGCCAGTGCAGCAACAGGGGGAACTAATGAAAAACTGTTTTTT. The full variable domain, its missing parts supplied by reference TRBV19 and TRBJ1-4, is DGGITQSPKYLFRKEGQNVTLSCEQNLNHDAMYWYRQDPGQGLRLIYYSQIVNDFQKGDIAEGYSVSREKKESFPLTVTSAQKNPTAFYLCASAATGGTNEKLFFGSGTQLSVL.

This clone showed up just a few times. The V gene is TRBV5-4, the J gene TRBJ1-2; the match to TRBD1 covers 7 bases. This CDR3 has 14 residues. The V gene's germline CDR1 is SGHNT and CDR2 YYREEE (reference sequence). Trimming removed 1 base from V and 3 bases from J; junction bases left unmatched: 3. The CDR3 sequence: CASSLTGDDYGYTF. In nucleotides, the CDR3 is TGTGCCAGCAGCTTGACAGGGGACGACTATGGCTACACCTTC.

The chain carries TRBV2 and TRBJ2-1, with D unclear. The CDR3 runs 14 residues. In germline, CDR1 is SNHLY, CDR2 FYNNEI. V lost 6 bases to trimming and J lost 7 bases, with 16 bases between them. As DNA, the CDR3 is TGTGCCAGCAGCCCGGATAGCCCCCAAAATGAGCAGTTCTTC. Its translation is CASSPDSPQNEQFF.

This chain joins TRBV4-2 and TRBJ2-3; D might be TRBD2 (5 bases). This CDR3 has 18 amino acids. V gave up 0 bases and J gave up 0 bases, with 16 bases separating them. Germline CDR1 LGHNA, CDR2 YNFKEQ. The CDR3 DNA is TGTGCCAGCAGCCAAGAAACCCCCGGGGTTTTCAGCACAGATACGCAGTATTTT. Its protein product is CASSQETPGVFSTDTQYF.